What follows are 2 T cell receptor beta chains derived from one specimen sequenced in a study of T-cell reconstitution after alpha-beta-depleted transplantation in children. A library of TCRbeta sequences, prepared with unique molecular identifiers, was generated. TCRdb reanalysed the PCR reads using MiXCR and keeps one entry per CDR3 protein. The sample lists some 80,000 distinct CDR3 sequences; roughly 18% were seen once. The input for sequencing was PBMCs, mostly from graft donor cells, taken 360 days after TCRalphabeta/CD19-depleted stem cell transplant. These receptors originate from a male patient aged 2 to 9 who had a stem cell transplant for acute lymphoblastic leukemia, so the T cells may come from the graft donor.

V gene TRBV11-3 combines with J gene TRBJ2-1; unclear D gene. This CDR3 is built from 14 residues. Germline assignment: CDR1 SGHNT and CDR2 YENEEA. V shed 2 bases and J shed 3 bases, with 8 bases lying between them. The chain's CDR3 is CASSLTENYNEQFF. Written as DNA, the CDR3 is TGTGCCAGCAGCTTAACCGAGAACTACAATGAGCAGTTCTTC.

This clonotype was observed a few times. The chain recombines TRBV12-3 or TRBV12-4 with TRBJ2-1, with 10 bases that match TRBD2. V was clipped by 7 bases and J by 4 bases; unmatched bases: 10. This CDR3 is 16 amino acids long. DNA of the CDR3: TGTGCCAGCATGCCCATAGCGGGAGGACGGTACAATGAGCAGTTCTTC. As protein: CASMPIAGGRYNEQFF.